The 27 T cell receptor beta chains given below trace back to one sample, sequenced in a study of blood T cell repertoires in COVID-19 (TCRdb year 2020). Library construction relied on the immunoSEQ multiplex PCR assay. Sourced from immuneACCESS, this table was stored by TCRdb with only in-frame sequences that have V and J called. A share of the clones is absent; for the studies checked, an unresolved V gene accounts for under half, and the remainder has no known explanation. Counted in this sample were around 190,000 clones; less than 85% of them appeared once. The leading ten clones occupy more than 5.5% of the sample. The specimen sequenced was peripheral blood. The receptor set was obtained from a human donor in a cohort sampled during active COVID-19.

The V gene is TRBV27, the J gene TRBJ1-1, with D perhaps TRBD1 (5 bases). The length of the CDR3 is 14 residues. V was shortened by 2 bases and J by 1 base, with 8 bases between the two germline ends. Germline V gene lookup returns CDR1 MNHEY and CDR2 SMNVEV (reference sequence). DNA of the CDR3: TGTGCCAGCAGTTTAATGGGGGGGAACACTGAAGCTTTCTTT. Amino acid sequence: CASSLMGGNTEAFF.

The chain couples TRBV5-6 to TRBJ2-6; TRBD1 agrees at 8 bases. Per germline, CDR1 SGHDT and CDR2 YYEEEE. J gave up 0 bases and V 2 bases, and 4 bases lay outside the gene matches. The CDR3 runs 17 residues. The CDR3 nucleotides read TGTGCCAGCAGCTTCGGACAGGGACCCTCTGGGGCCAACGTCCTGACTTTC. This encodes CASSFGQGPSGANVLTF.

The J gene is TRBJ1-1, the V gene TRBV19; the D is unclear. Germline V lookup: CDR1 LNHDA, CDR2 SQIVND (reference sequence). V was trimmed by 6 bases and J by 3 bases, leaving 8 bases between them. This CDR3 has 12 residues. The CDR3, as DNA: TGTGCCAGTAGGAGGGAGGACACTGAAGCTTTCTTT. Translated, it gives CASRREDTEAFF.

V usage is TRBV7-6 and J usage is TRBJ1-6, with TRBD1 matching over 8 bases. With V trimmed by 5 bases and J by 5 bases, 8 bases remained unmatched. Germline lookup yields CDR1 SGHVS and CDR2 FNYEAQ. This CDR3 contains 16 residues. In DNA, the CDR3 is TGTGCCAGCAGCCCTTTTCCGGGACAGGATAATTCACCCCTCCACTTT. This sequence encodes CASSPFPGQDNSPLHF.

J is TRBJ1-1 and V is TRBV7-9; 11 bases align to TRBD1. Germline CDR1 and CDR2: SEHNR and FQNEAQ (reference sequence). With 1 base clipped from V and 7 bases from J, the junction kept 2 bases outside the gene matches. CDR3 size: 14 residues. In nucleotides, the CDR3 is TGTGCCAGCAGCTTAGGGGACAGGGGGGATGAAGCTTTCTTT. This translates into CASSLGDRGDEAFF.

This clone showed up just once. The V and J genes are TRBV6-6 and TRBJ1-2; 10 nucleotides match TRBD1. Germline CDR1 MNHNY, CDR2 SVGAGI (reference sequence). This CDR3 is 18 amino acids long. V shed 5 bases, J shed 2 bases, and the junction held 14 bases outside the gene matches. CDR3 loop: CASSPYHGQGGTNYGYTF. The CDR3, as DNA: TGTGCCAGCAGTCCCTACCATGGACAGGGGGGCACAAACTATGGCTACACCTTC.

The chain has TRBV9 and TRBJ2-1; possibly TRBD2 for D (7 bases). The CDR3 extends over 17 amino acids. Looked up from germline, CDR1 is SGDLS and CDR2 is YYNGEE. Between the trimmed V and J ends, which lost 4 bases and 8 bases, there was a span of 25 bases. The CDR3 is CASSPRSRGGSPDEQFF. In nucleotides, the CDR3 is TGTGCCAGCAGCCCCCGTAGTAGGGGGGGGTCCCCGGATGAGCAGTTCTTC.

DNA of the CDR3: TGTGCCAGCTCACCACCTTCAGGGGAAAGTGAAAAACTGTTTTTT. Its translation: CASSPPSGESEKLFF. This chain uses TRBV18 with TRBJ1-4, with D perhaps matching TRBD1 (6 bases). The CDR3 length is 15 residues. The V and J ends lost 0 bases and 7 bases respectively, with 12 bases between them. Germline V gives CDR1 KGHSH, CDR2 LQKENI.

The CDR3 reads CASSYMGYEQFF. The CDR3 region has the DNA TGTGCCAGCAGTTACATGGGCTATGAGCAGTTCTTC. The gene calls are TRBV6-5 and TRBJ2-1; D is ambiguous. Per the germline V gene, CDR1 is MNHEY and CDR2 is SVGAGI. This CDR3 has 12 amino acids. Trimming took off 2 bases at V and 8 bases at J, with 7 bases between the two ends.

This clone turned up a few times. The rearrangement joins TRBV10-1 to TRBJ2-7; 8 bases match TRBD1. Germline trimming cut 6 bases from V and 3 bases from J; bases unmatched to any gene: 4. Per germline, CDR1 WNHNN and CDR2 SYGVQD (reference sequence). This CDR3 contains 13 residues. The CDR3 spells CASSRDRSYEQYF. In DNA, the CDR3 is TGCGCCAGCAGCAGGGACAGGAGCTACGAGCAGTACTTC.

The V gene is TRBV18, the J gene TRBJ2-3; perhaps TRBD2 as D (5 bases). V was shortened by 3 bases and J by 4 bases, with 5 bases between the two germline ends. Germline assignment: CDR1 KGHSH and CDR2 LQKENI. The CDR3 contains 12 residues. The DNA of the CDR3 is TGTGCCAGCTCACCCGGGGCAGATACGCAGTATTTT. As protein: CASSPGADTQYF.

J is TRBJ2-2 and V is TRBV19; 14 bases fit TRBD2. CDR1 is LNHDA and CDR2 is SQIVND in the germline V gene (reference sequence). V shed 3 bases, J shed 1 base, and the junction held 7 bases outside the gene matches. The length of the CDR3 is 19 residues. CDR3 nucleotide sequence: TGTGCCAGTAGTATTCTCGGGACTAGCGGGGGCAAGAACACCGGGGAGCTGTTTTTT. As protein: CASSILGTSGGKNTGELFF.

The chain joins TRBV27 to TRBJ2-7; D unresolved. The V gene lost 8 bases and the J gene lost 2 bases, with 16 bases spanning the gap. The CDR3 is 14 amino acids. Germline V CDR1 and CDR2: MNHEY, SMNVEV (reference sequence). CDR3 amino acids: CASSYGPPTYEQYF. CDR3 coding DNA: TGTGCCAGCTCCTATGGTCCCCCCACCTACGAGCAGTACTTC.

The chain has TRBV18 and TRBJ1-4, with 9 bases fitting TRBD1. V trimming: 4 bases; J trimming: 5 bases; junction bases outside the gene matches: 2. This CDR3 contains 14 residues. Germline loops: CDR1 KGHSH, CDR2 LQKENI. CDR3 bases: TGTGCCAGCTCACTCGGGACAGGGAATGAAAAACTGTTTTTT. It yields the protein CASSLGTGNEKLFF.

The chain links TRBV27 to TRBJ1-5; TRBD1 aligns across 9 bases. Germline V gives CDR1 MNHEY, CDR2 SMNVEV (reference sequence). CDR3 length: 19 amino acids. The trim removed 6 bases at V and 2 bases at J, leaving 17 bases unmatched. This CDR3 is CASRPSGTGLSGRNQPQHF. In DNA, the CDR3 is TGTGCCAGCAGGCCTTCTGGGACAGGGTTATCCGGACGCAATCAGCCCCAGCATTTT.

The CDR3 region is CATSDPRAGSSYNEQFF. As DNA, the CDR3 is TGTGCCACCAGTGACCCCAGGGCGGGGAGCTCCTACAATGAGCAGTTCTTC. This rearrangement joins TRBV24-1 to TRBJ2-1, with TRBD2 as a possible D gene (6 bases). The V and J ends lost 4 bases and 0 bases respectively, with 15 bases between them. Germline CDR1 KGHDR, CDR2 SFDVKD. This CDR3 is built from 17 residues.

Remarks on this clone: In the same sample, other DNA sequences code for this CDR3. This chain uses TRBV19 with TRBJ1-2; the match to TRBD1 covers 9 bases. The ends lost 6 bases at V and 4 bases at J; junction bases unmatched: 3. The CDR3 is 13 amino acids. Germline V gene sequence: CDR1 LNHDA, CDR2 SQIVND (reference sequence). The CDR3 bases are TGTGCCAGTAGGACAGGGGGGTCCTATGGCTACACCTTC. Its protein product is CASRTGGSYGYTF.

V is TRBV5-5 and J is TRBJ2-1, with unresolved D. Trimming left V 0 bases short and J 2 bases short, with 6 bases between. The CDR3 has 14 amino acids. The germline V gene has CDR1 SGHKS and CDR2 YYEKEE (reference sequence). For the CDR3, the DNA is TGTGCCAGCAGCTTGGGGGCACCCTACAATGAGCAGTTCTTC. It encodes CASSLGAPYNEQFF.

CDR3 DNA: TGTGCCAGCAGTCCCCCCGTGCGTATCTACGAGCAGTACTTC. Translated: CASSPPVRIYEQYF. The chain is built from TRBV2 and TRBJ2-7, with D unresolved. This CDR3 comprises 14 residues. CDR1 is SNHLY and CDR2 is FYNNEI in the germline V gene. V was pared by 5 bases and J by 3 bases, with 14 bases between. Full variable domain (remainder filled in from reference TRBV2 and TRBJ2-7): EPEVTQTPSHQVTQMGQEVILRCVPISNHLYFYWYRQILGQKVEFLVSFYNNEISEKSEIFDDQFSVERPDGSNFTLKIRSTKLEDSAMYFCASSPPVRIYEQYFGPGTRLTVT.

The chain uses TRBV11-2 and TRBJ1-4, with D perhaps matching TRBD1 (6 bases). The V end was cut by 1 base, the J end by 8 bases, with 17 bases between. This CDR3 spans 16 amino acids. CDR1 is SGHAT, CDR2 FQNNGV, per germline. For the CDR3, the DNA is TGTGCCAGCAGCTTAGGGCGGGCAGGGGTCGGGGAAAAACTGTTTTTT. Its protein is CASSLGRAGVGEKLFF. Full variable domain (remainder filled in from reference TRBV11-2 and TRBJ1-4): EAGVAQSPRYKIIEKRQSVAFWCNPISGHATLYWYQQILGQGPKLLIQFQNNGVVDDSQLPKDRFSAERLKGVDSTLKIQPAKLEDSAVYLCASSLGRAGVGEKLFFGSGTQLSVL.

The rearrangement uses TRBV11-3 and TRBJ2-2; possibly TRBD1 for D (6 bases). The CDR3 contains 14 residues. Germline lookup yields CDR1 SGHNT and CDR2 YENEEA. The V gene lost 1 base and the J gene lost 8 bases, with 11 bases spanning the gap. The CDR3 region has the DNA TGTGCCAGCAGCTTAGGGACAGCGGCTGGGGAGCTGTTTTTT. Translation gives CASSLGTAAGELFF.

The chain carries TRBV5-1 and TRBJ2-7; 13 bases are shared with TRBD2. The germline V gene encodes CDR1 SGHRS and CDR2 YFSETQ. V shed 4 bases, J shed 3 bases, and the junction held 4 bases outside the gene matches. The CDR3 runs to 15 residues. The DNA of the CDR3 is TGCGCCAGCAGCCCTTGGACTAGCGGGGGCTACGAGCAGTACTTC. Translated: CASSPWTSGGYEQYF. Full variable domain (missing parts from reference TRBV5-1 and TRBJ2-7): KAGVTQTPRYLIKTRGQQVTLSCSPISGHRSVSWYQQTPGQGLQFLFEYFSETQRNKGNFPGRFSGRQFSNSRSEMNVSTLELGDSALYLCASSPWTSGGYEQYFGPGTRLTVT.

The chain has TRBV4-2 and TRBJ2-1, with D possibly being TRBD2 (5 bases). CDR3 length: 15 amino acids. V lost 0 bases, J lost 4 bases, and 10 bases lay in between. In germline, CDR1 is LGHNA, CDR2 YNFKEQ. The CDR3 DNA reads TGTGCCAGCAGCCAAGAGCCGGGGAGTTACAATGAGCAGTTCTTC. It specifies CASSQEPGSYNEQFF.

The genes are TRBV7-8 and TRBJ2-3, with D perhaps matching TRBD2 (5 bases). CDR3 size: 15 residues. Trimming stripped 5 bases from V and 0 bases from J, with 12 bases between. CDR1 is SGHVS and CDR2 is FQNEAQ in the germline V gene. CDR3 protein: CASSLDGKSTDTQYF. CDR3 nucleotide sequence: TGTGCCAGCAGCCTAGACGGGAAGAGCACAGATACGCAGTATTTT.

This clone was recorded only once. The V and J genes are TRBV9 and TRBJ1-2; maybe TRBD1 (6 bases). The germline V gene encodes CDR1 SGDLS and CDR2 YYNGEE. This CDR3 has 13 amino acids. V dropped 3 bases and J dropped 3 bases, with 9 bases sitting between them. CDR3 bases: TGTGCCAGCAGCGCGGACAGATACTATGGCTACACCTTC. Protein: CASSADRYYGYTF.

CDR3 nucleotide sequence: TGTGCCAGCAGCTTAACGGTTGGACATCCAGAAGCTTTCTTT. It is translated as CASSLTVGHPEAFF. The chain couples TRBV7-3 to TRBJ1-1, with D possibly matching TRBD1 (5 bases). The CDR3 contains 14 residues. CDR1 is SGHTA and CDR2 is FQGTGA in the germline V gene. V dropped 0 bases and J dropped 8 bases, with 13 bases sitting between them.

The V and J genes are TRBV18 and TRBJ1-1, with 10 bases lining up with TRBD1. From germline, CDR1 is KGHSH and CDR2 LQKENI. Trimming at V came to 3 bases and at J to 4 bases, leaving 11 bases not matched to a gene. This CDR3 comprises 17 residues. Here the CDR3 DNA reads TGTGCCAGCTCACCCCCGGGACAGGGGTTTGTAGGCACTGAAGCTTTCTTT. Protein: CASSPPGQGFVGTEAFF.